Each of the 21 T cell receptor beta chains below was sequenced from the same sample in a study of T cells in Graves' hyperthyroidism and ophthalmopathy. Template material for amplifying TCR beta CDR3 regions consisted of RNA transcripts. HTBI primers were used for first-round RT-PCR of the TCR CDR3. Using its own MiXCR run on the multiplex PCR reads, TCRdb lists one record per CDR3 protein. The data show 650,000 to 800,000 distinct CDR3 sequences, about 45% seen once. The source material was peripheral blood or thyroid tissue (not recorded which). These receptors all come from an adult man with Graves' disease, either hyperthyroidism or ophthalmopathy (not recorded which).

There are a few counts of this clonotype. The chain has TRBV11-3 and TRBJ2-2; D is unclear. The V and J ends lost 4 bases and 5 bases respectively, with 8 bases between them. The CDR3 is made up of 13 amino acids. Germline values: CDR1 SGHNT, CDR2 YENEEA. CDR3 amino acids: CASSSSRTGELFF. The CDR3 DNA is TGTGCCAGCAGCTCATCCAGGACCGGGGAGCTGTTTTTT.

The table lists this clonotype with many counts. The chain uses TRBV2 and TRBJ1-6; D is unresolved. Trimming took off 5 bases at V and 9 bases at J, with 17 bases between the two ends. The CDR3 length is 15 residues. The germline CDR1 and CDR2 sequences are SNHLY and FYNNEI. The CDR3 loop reads CASSREGLAASPLHF. As DNA, the CDR3 is TGTGCCAGCAGTAGAGAAGGGTTGGCGGCTTCACCCCTCCACTTT.

The chain uses TRBV14 and TRBJ2-5; D is ambiguous. The CDR3 loop spans 15 amino acids. V was trimmed by 3 bases and J by 1 base, leaving 12 bases between them. Germline loops: CDR1 SGHDN, CDR2 FVKESK. CDR3 region: CASSHRRNLQETQYF. In DNA form, the CDR3 reads TGTGCCAGCAGCCATCGACGTAACCTCCAAGAGACCCAGTACTTC.

The chain uses TRBV25-1 and TRBJ1-1; no clear D. Germline CDR1 and CDR2: MGHDK and SYGVNS. The V gene lost 8 bases and the J gene lost 5 bases, with 18 bases spanning the gap. This CDR3 has 14 residues. The CDR3 region has the DNA TGTGCCAGCGTTGGACGGAGCCAGCAGACTGAAGCTTTCTTT. It is translated as CASVGRSQQTEAFF.

This clonotype turned up a few times. This chain uses TRBV12-3 or TRBV12-4 with TRBJ1-1; 7 bases line up with TRBD1. The CDR3 runs 15 residues. V lost 3 bases, J lost 6 bases, and 10 bases stayed unmatched. The CDR3 reads CASSFLPTGSAEAFF. In DNA form, the CDR3 reads TGTGCCAGCAGTTTTTTGCCGACAGGGTCCGCTGAAGCTTTCTTT.

This sequence joins TRBV7-2 and TRBJ2-7, with 7 bases fitting TRBD1. This CDR3 has 15 amino acids. Germline V CDR1 and CDR2: SGHTA, FQGNSA. The V gene end was trimmed by 5 bases and the J gene end by 2 bases; junction bases not matched to a gene: 9. CDR3 DNA: TGTGCCAGCAGCCTTCAAGGGGGCATTGCCTACGAGCAGTACTTC. Protein product: CASSLQGGIAYEQYF. The full variable domain, rest sourced from reference TRBV7-2 and TRBJ2-7, is GAGVSQSPSNKVTEKGKDVELRCDPISGHTALYWYRQSLGQGLEFLIYFQGNSAPDKSGLPSDRFSAERTGGSVSTLTIQRTQQEDSAVYLCASSLQGGIAYEQYFGPGTRLTVT.

This clonotype has only a few counts. This chain uses TRBV20-1 with TRBJ1-4; possible D gene TRBD1, 5 bases. The V and J ends lost 6 bases and 1 base respectively, with 9 bases between them. The germline gives CDR1 DFQATT, CDR2 SNEGSKA (reference sequence). The CDR3 sequence is 13 residues long. CDR3 sequence: CSAETGTNEKLFF. The CDR3 coding sequence is TGCAGTGCCGAAACAGGAACTAATGAAAAACTGTTTTTT.

This clonotype was counted many times. This chain uses TRBV2 with TRBJ1-5; no clear D gene. Trimming shortened V by 4 bases and J by 7 bases, and 11 bases separated the two germline ends. The CDR3 runs to 13 residues. In germline, CDR1 is SNHLY, CDR2 FYNNEI. The CDR3 nucleotides are TGTGCCAGCAGTGTCCAGGTTCGCCAGCCCCAGCATTTT. Translation: CASSVQVRQPQHF.

The rearrangement links TRBV12-3 or TRBV12-4 to TRBJ2-2; TRBD2 aligns across 7 bases. With 2 bases clipped from V and 4 bases from J, the junction kept 4 bases outside the gene matches. The CDR3 spans 15 residues. The CDR3 region is CASSLFAGVTGELFF. DNA for the CDR3: TGTGCCAGCAGTTTATTCGCGGGGGTCACCGGGGAGCTGTTTTTT.

This clonotype was observed at least ten times. V and J are TRBV10-2 and TRBJ1-6; 7 positions match TRBD1. The ends lost 8 bases at V and 6 bases at J; junction bases unmatched: 7. Germline assignment: CDR1 WSHSY and CDR2 SAAADI. The length of the CDR3 is 14 residues. The CDR3 region has the DNA TGCGCCAGCTGGGGGACAGTCATTAATTCACCCCTCCACTTT. Translating it yields CASWGTVINSPLHF.

The genes are TRBV7-9 and TRBJ2-7, with D possibly called TRBD1 or TRBD2 (6 bases each). With 5 bases removed from V and 10 bases from J, the gap between germline ends came to 21 bases. CDR3 length equals 14 residues. Germline loops: CDR1 SEHNR, CDR2 FQNEAQ (reference sequence). The CDR3 is CASSVGPGGGRQYF. Here the CDR3 DNA reads TGTGCCAGCAGCGTAGGTCCCGGGGGCGGGCGACAGTACTTC.

Details on this clonotype: This may arise from a read error, as a much more abundant clone is one base away. This chain connects TRBV7-9 to TRBJ2-5, with TRBD1 matching over 11 bases. The junction had 7 bases not matched to a gene; V was cut back by 8 bases and J by 5 bases. Germline CDR1 is SEHNR and CDR2 is FQNEAQ (reference sequence). This CDR3 spans 14 amino acids. The CDR3 DNA sequence: TGTGCCAGCGGCGACCGGGACAGGGGGGAGACCCAGTACTTC. Translating it yields CASGDRDRGETQYF.

This clonotype was counted only a few times. The chain employs TRBV2 and TRBJ1-2; tentatively, D is TRBD1 (5 bases). Deletions cut 8 bases from V and 6 bases from J, with 19 bases between. CDR1 and CDR2 from the germline V gene are SNHLY and FYNNEI. This CDR3 comprises 14 residues. The CDR3 here is CASLEKGYLDGYTF. The DNA of the CDR3 is TGTGCCAGCCTTGAAAAGGGGTATCTGGATGGCTACACCTTC.

The genes are TRBV6-1 and TRBJ2-7; 8 positions agree with TRBD1. In germline, CDR1 is MNHNS, CDR2 SASEGT. The V segment lost 2 bases and the J segment 5 bases; nucleotides outside the gene matches: 11. The CDR3 sequence is 16 residues long. The CDR3 region is CASSELAGTGSHEQYF. In DNA, the CDR3 is TGTGCCAGCAGTGAACTCGCCGGGACAGGTTCCCACGAGCAGTACTTC.

This clonotype was counted ten times or more. The rearrangement links TRBV2 to TRBJ1-5, with D tentatively TRBD1 (5 bases). Trimming took off 1 base at V and 6 bases at J, with 10 bases between the two ends. Germline assignment: CDR1 SNHLY and CDR2 FYNNEI. The CDR3 length is 14 residues. The chain's CDR3 is CASSEGQGSQPQHF. CDR3 DNA: TGTGCCAGCAGTGAAGGGCAGGGAAGTCAGCCCCAGCATTTT.

The chain has TRBV19 and TRBJ1-1; possible D gene TRBD1, 5 bases. V was shortened by 9 bases and J by 5 bases, with 22 bases between the two germline ends. The germline gives CDR1 LNHDA, CDR2 SQIVND (reference sequence). The CDR3 loop spans 15 amino acids. CDR3 residues: CASRPWGRSSTEAFF. The CDR3, as DNA: TGTGCCAGCCGACCTTGGGGACGAAGTTCGACTGAAGCTTTCTTT.

This clonotype was counted between two and nine times. The chain couples TRBV5-1 to TRBJ1-1, with D possibly TRBD1 on 5 matching bases. The germline V and J ends were trimmed by 0 bases and 4 bases, with 10 bases remaining between them. The CDR3 spans 14 residues. Germline V gives CDR1 SGHRS, CDR2 YFSETQ. CDR3 nucleotides: TGCGCCAGCAGCTTGGCCGCAGGGCCCACTGAAGCTTTCTTT. Translating it yields CASSLAAGPTEAFF.

As to this clonotype: The junction departs from the called germline gene at one end, perhaps through a read error. The genes are TRBV10-3 and TRBJ1-3; D is undetermined. The CDR3 is 12 residues long. CDR1 is ENHRY, CDR2 SYGVKD, per germline. This CDR3 reads CASSVAANTIYF. The CDR3, as DNA: TGTGCCAGCAGTGTCGCAGCGAACACCATATATTTT.

This clonotype was seen at least ten times. The chain links TRBV29-1 to TRBJ2-7; TRBD2 agrees at 14 bases. The CDR3 length is 14 residues. CDR1 and CDR2 (germline): SQVTM, ANQGSEA. Losses at the gene ends were 6 bases for V and 9 bases for J; bases not matched to a gene: 10. The CDR3, as DNA: TGCAGCGTAGGGCCCGGGACTAGCGGGAGTTGGCAGTACTTC. Translated, it gives CSVGPGTSGSWQYF.

There are a few counts of this clonotype. CDR3 region: CSARDRGNTIYF. The CDR3 DNA reads TGCAGTGCCCGGGACAGAGGAAACACCATATATTTT. The V call is TRBV20-1, the J call TRBJ1-3; 7 nucleotides match TRBD1. After removal of 6 bases from V and 4 bases from J, the junction contained 3 bases not matched to a gene. The CDR3 length is 12 residues. Germline V gene data show CDR1 as DFQATT and CDR2 as SNEGSKA (reference sequence).

The rearrangement joins TRBV7-9 to TRBJ1-1; TRBD1 aligns across 11 bases. J lost 7 bases, V lost 5 bases, and 9 bases had no gene match. This CDR3 region has 15 residues. Germline V lookup: CDR1 SEHNR, CDR2 FQNEAQ (reference sequence). For the CDR3, the DNA is TGTGCCAGCAGCGTACCCGGACAGGGGGCGAGTGAAGCTTTCTTT. Protein: CASSVPGQGASEAFF.